What follows are 16 T cell receptor beta chains derived from one specimen sequenced in a study of spatial heterogeneity in lung cancer. This sample's time point: sample taken at primary tumor resection. Antigens of these TCRs are unknown. TCRdb analysed the 5' RACE reads with MiXCR anew, one entry per CDR3 protein. The profile covers some 1,800 distinct CDR3 sequences, with around 9% appearing a single time and about 10% taken by the ten largest. Study-wide points: Tumors with more nonsynonymous mutations had more expanded intratumoral alpha and beta TCRs.

The starting material was lung tumor tissue, obtained at surgery. Source of these receptors: a female donor with early-stage non-small cell lung cancer.

This clonotype is categorized as medium-sized. This chain uses TRBV7-9 with TRBJ1-6; no reliable D call. CDR1 is SEHNR and CDR2 is FQNEAQ in the germline V gene (reference sequence). Between the trimmed V and J ends, which lost 8 bases and 10 bases, there was a span of 15 bases. CDR3 length: 13 residues. In DNA, the CDR3 is TGTGCCAGCCGGAGAGGCGTTGACTCACCCCTCCACTTT. This gives the protein CASRRGVDSPLHF.

This clonotype is medium-sized within its sample. The gene calls are TRBV2 and TRBJ1-5; TRBD1 is a possible D gene (5 bases). Germline lookup yields CDR1 SNHLY and CDR2 FYNNEI. V gave up 3 bases and J gave up 1 base, with 10 bases separating them. The CDR3 covers 15 residues. The DNA of the CDR3 is TGTGCCAGCAGTGAGTATCAGGGCAGCAATCAGCCCCAGCATTTT. Encoded protein: CASSEYQGSNQPQHF.

Relative to its sample, this clonotype is medium-sized (0.01 to 0.1%). The rearrangement uses TRBV12-3 or TRBV12-4 and TRBJ2-4; D might be TRBD2 (5 bases). Trimming removed 0 bases from V and 0 bases from J, with 6 bases in between. The CDR3 has 15 amino acids. The DNA of the CDR3 is TGTGCCAGCAGTTTAGCAGGACTAGCCAAAAACATTCAGTACTTC. Its translation: CASSLAGLAKNIQYF.

By frequency in the sample, this clonotype is medium-sized. CDR3 nucleotides: TGTGCCAGCAGCCGCGGGACTAGAGCCATTCAGTACTTC. It is translated as CASSRGTRAIQYF. The rearrangement links TRBV6-2 or TRBV6-3 to TRBJ2-4, with TRBD2 identical over 8 bases. Trimming removed 6 bases from V and 9 bases from J; junction bases left unmatched: 7. Germline V lookup: CDR1 MNHEY, CDR2 SVGEGT. The CDR3 is 13 amino acids.

This clonotype is labeled as medium-sized. The chain has TRBV12-3 or TRBV12-4 and TRBJ2-1, with no clear D. The CDR3 contains 15 residues. The V and J ends lost 1 base and 0 bases respectively, with 7 bases between them. CDR3 amino acids: CASSLVSNSYNEQFF. DNA of the CDR3: TGTGCCAGCAGTTTAGTCAGCAACTCCTACAATGAGCAGTTCTTC.

In its sample, this clonotype ranks as medium-sized. The V gene is TRBV11-1, the J gene TRBJ2-3; tentatively, D is TRBD2 (6 bases). The CDR3 contains 16 residues. Per the germline V gene, CDR1 is SGHAT and CDR2 is FQDESV (reference sequence). With 5 bases removed from V and 1 base from J, the gap between germline ends came to 16 bases. The CDR3 spells CASSPEGRAGTDTQYF. The CDR3 DNA sequence: TGTGCCAGCAGCCCGGAGGGCAGGGCGGGCACAGATACGCAGTATTTT.

By proportion, this clonotype is medium-sized. The genes are TRBV6-5 and TRBJ1-6, with D possibly being TRBD1 (6 bases). V dropped 6 bases and J dropped 8 bases, with 20 bases sitting between them. The CDR3 loop spans 16 amino acids. CDR1 and CDR2 from the germline V gene are MNHEY and SVGAGI. CDR3 DNA: TGTGCCAGCAGATCACCCGCCGGGACAACCTATTCACCCCTCCACTTT. Protein: CASRSPAGTTYSPLHF.

By sample share, this clonotype is medium-sized. The genes are TRBV5-1 and TRBJ2-3; TRBD1 matches at 8 bases. The CDR3 loop spans 15 amino acids. V trimming: 3 bases; J trimming: 2 bases; junction bases outside the gene matches: 5. Germline CDR1 and CDR2: SGHRS and YFSETQ. CDR3 DNA sequence: TGCGCCAGCAGCTCCGCGGGACAGGTCACAGATACGCAGTATTTT. This gives the protein CASSSAGQVTDTQYF.

This clonotype has a handful of counts. The J gene is TRBJ2-3, the V gene TRBV5-1; perhaps TRBD1 as D (6 bases). Trimming took 4 bases from V and 3 from J, leaving 9 bases between them. Germline lookup yields CDR1 SGHRS and CDR2 YFSETQ. The CDR3 sequence is 13 residues long. CDR3 DNA: TGCGCCAGCAGCGAAACAGGGACAGATACGCAGTATTTT. This gives the protein CASSETGTDTQYF. The full variable domain, rest sourced from reference TRBV5-1 and TRBJ2-3, is KAGVTQTPRYLIKTRGQQVTLSCSPISGHRSVSWYQQTPGQGLQFLFEYFSETQRNKGNFPGRFSGRQFSNSRSEMNVSTLELGDSALYLCASSETGTDTQYFGPGTRLTVL.

By sample share, this clonotype is large (0.1 to 1%). J is TRBJ2-7 and V is TRBV6-5; TRBD1 matches 10 bases. V shed 7 bases, J shed 4 bases, and the junction held 7 bases outside the gene matches. CDR3 length: 14 amino acids. Germline assignment: CDR1 MNHEY and CDR2 SVGAGI. This chain's CDR3 is CASTPGQGKYEQYF. CDR3 coding DNA: TGTGCCAGCACCCCGGGACAGGGGAAATACGAGCAGTACTTC.

This clonotype is medium-sized by share. This sequence joins TRBV2 and TRBJ1-5, with 10 bases aligning to TRBD1. The CDR3 has 15 amino acids. V lost 6 bases and J lost 4; bases outside the gene matches: 6. Germline lookup yields CDR1 SNHLY and CDR2 FYNNEI. CDR3 sequence: CASRRDRGMNQPQHF. In nucleotides, the CDR3 is TGTGCCAGCAGACGGGACAGGGGCATGAATCAGCCCCAGCATTTT.

Relative to its sample, this clonotype is medium-sized (0.01 to 0.1%). The chain is built from TRBV7-2 and TRBJ1-1; tentative D call: TRBD1 (6 bases). The V gene lost 7 bases and the J gene lost 0 bases, with 15 bases spanning the gap. Germline assignment: CDR1 SGHTA and CDR2 FQGNSA. The CDR3 is 15 amino acids. The CDR3 reads CASNYRQGLNTEAFF. The CDR3 DNA reads as TGTGCCAGCAACTACAGGCAGGGGTTGAACACTGAAGCTTTCTTT.

This clonotype is medium-sized (0.01 to 0.1%). The chain recombines TRBV5-1 with TRBJ2-2; no clear D. Trimming took 3 bases from V and 3 from J, leaving 3 bases between them. This CDR3 has 12 residues. CDR1 and CDR2 (germline): SGHRS, YFSETQ. The CDR3 DNA reads as TGCGCCAGCAGCTCCCACACCGGGGAGCTGTTTTTT. Encoded protein: CASSSHTGELFF.

By share of the sample, this clonotype is medium-sized. This sequence joins TRBV30 and TRBJ2-3, with D unclear. CDR3 length: 12 amino acids. Trimming removed 4 bases from V and 2 bases from J, with 7 bases in between. CDR1 and CDR2 from the germline V gene are GTSNPN and SVGIG (reference sequence). In nucleotides, the CDR3 is TGTGCCTGGAACAGCTACACAGATACGCAGTATTTT. Translation: CAWNSYTDTQYF.

This chain connects TRBV6-1 to TRBJ2-5, with D unresolved. Germline CDR1 reads MNHNS; CDR2 reads SASEGT. CDR3 size: 11 residues. V lost 5 bases, J lost 2 bases, and 3 bases lay in between. CDR3 sequence: CASSSQETQYF. The DNA for the CDR3 is TGTGCCAGCAGTTCACAAGAGACCCAGTACTTC.

In this sample, this clonotype is medium-sized. V usage is TRBV7-9 and J usage is TRBJ2-1, with 8 bases that match TRBD2. The CDR3 spans 14 residues. Unmatched junction bases numbered 6, after V lost 5 bases and J lost 6 bases. Germline V gene sequence: CDR1 SEHNR, CDR2 FQNEAQ (reference sequence). As DNA, the CDR3 is TGTGCCAGCAGCCTTAGCGGGAATCTCAATGAGCAGTTCTTC. This codes for CASSLSGNLNEQFF. Supplemented by reference TRBV7-9 and TRBJ2-1, the full variable domain reads DTGVSQNPRHKITKRGQNVTFRCDPISEHNRLYWYRQTLGQGPEFLTYFQNEAQLEKSRLLSDRFSAERPKGSFSTLEIQRTEQGDSAMYLCASSLSGNLNEQFFGPGTRLTVL.